Sequencing of this TCR beta chain was carried out in a study of cytomegalovirus exposure and HLA in healthy donors. Study outcomes and limitations: Highly shared sequence variants in one cluster were likely a sequencing artifact. A later analysis appeared to link common viral pathogens to several of the most significant clusters.

60 Vbeta and 13 Jbeta primers were used in PCR. Profiled with immunoSEQ multiplex PCR; TCRdb holds only in-frame clones, not every one. Of about 280,000 clones listed, 70% to 90% are singletons. In the case of this clone: The antigen is unknown.

The CDR3 spans 15 residues. CDR1 and CDR2 from the germline V gene are MNHEY and SMNVEV (reference sequence). The V end was cut by 2 bases, the J end by 4 bases, with 14 bases between. The sequencing input was PBMCs. The sequence was obtained from a young woman in good health and CMV-seronegative. The rearrangement uses TRBV27 and TRBJ1-1, with no clear D. The CDR3: CASSLRRALSTEAFF. CDR3 coding DNA: TGTGCCAGCAGTTTAAGGAGGGCCTTGAGCACTGAAGCTTTCTTT.